This T cell receptor beta chain was profiled in a study of Graves' ophthalmopathy and Graves' hyperthyroidism. Broader study findings: In blood, most expanded thyroid clonotypes above 0.001 frequency were also detected. Ophthalmopathy versus stable hyperthyroidism: 13-signature model gave around 90% sensitivity, 75% to 83% specificity.

Turning to this clonotype: Its cognate antigen is unknown.

The authors amplified TCR beta CDR3 regions, and they did so from RNA transcripts for repertoire sequencing. Scientists carried out first-round RT-PCR using HTBI primers and then a second-round multiplex PCR. TCRdb fed the multiplex PCR reads into MiXCR, producing one record per CDR3 protein. The sample has hundreds of thousands of distinct CDR3 sequences, under 15% seen once. Clinicians made diagnoses from clinical symptoms, serum thyroxine, TRAb, thyroid ultrasound and orbital computed tomography. The starting material, more than 8.5 ml of fresh peripheral blood, provided the PBMCs. This receptor was taken from a woman in her twenties or thirties with Graves' ophthalmopathy. What was sequenced was blood.

The CDR3 coding sequence is TGTGCCTCCCGGATTTGGGGAGGAACCGATGGCTACACCTTC. Its protein is CASRIWGGTDGYTF. This chain connects TRBV30 to TRBJ1-2, with D unresolved. The CDR3 is made up of 14 amino acids. CDR1 and CDR2 from the germline V gene are GTSNPN and SVGIG (reference sequence). Trimming removed 7 bases from V and 6 bases from J, with 21 bases in between.